Listed here is a single T cell receptor beta chain. Time point specified: pre-sensitization, week 0. Treatment denoted: therapeutic diphenylcyclopropenone sensitization with weekly scalp DPC. Blood, whole and unfractionated, served as the source for total RNA extraction. The data derive from a study of human T cells and chemical hapten exposure. TCRdb reprocessed the RACE reads via MiXCR and lists one record per CDR3 protein. Of tens of thousands of distinct CDR3 sequences listed, 10% were seen once; the top ten hold 25% to 35%. The length of the CDR3 is 15 residues. J was trimmed by 3 bases and V by 5 bases; bases with no gene match: 4.

The V and J genes are TRBV12-3 or TRBV12-4 and TRBJ2-1; 10 positions agree with TRBD2. The TCR originated in a man between 50 and 59 years old with alopecia areata. Some clones in this sample may be carry-over from other donors' samples. This specimen was whole blood, taken in connection with sensitization to the hapten diphenylcyclopropenone (DPC). Here the CDR3 DNA reads TGTGCCAGCAGTCATACTAGCGGGATCTACAATGAGCAGTTCTTC. It is translated as CASSHTSGIYNEQFF.